The next 3 T cell receptor beta chains were all read from a single sample in a study of blood T cell repertoires in COVID-19. The assay was immunoSEQ multiplex PCR, and TCRdb's table has in-frame clones only and misses some. This sample has approximately 170,000 clones, with around 85% found just once. The sequencing sample was made of peripheral blood. The origin of the receptors is an elderly man with COVID-19, enrolled during active disease.

This chain connects TRBV5-4 to TRBJ1-2, with D unclear. Germline V lookup: CDR1 SGHNT, CDR2 YYREEE (reference sequence). V gave up 2 bases and J gave up 5 bases, with 4 bases separating them. The CDR3 loop spans 11 amino acids. The CDR3 DNA follows: TGTGCCAGCAGCTTTCAGTATGGCTACACCTTC. Translation gives CASSFQYGYTF.

The chain employs TRBV4-1 and TRBJ2-6, with 7 bases fitting TRBD1. J lost 2 bases, V lost 0 bases, and 10 bases had no gene match. Germline V lookup: CDR1 MGHRA, CDR2 YSYEKL. This CDR3 has 19 amino acids. CDR3 sequence (DNA): TGCGCCAGCAGCCAAGATCAGACAGGGCCACGTACTGGGGCCAACGTCCTGACTTTC. This translates into CASSQDQTGPRTGANVLTF.

V gene TRBV15 combines with J gene TRBJ1-6; D is undetermined. This CDR3 region has 16 residues. The V gene's germline CDR1 is LNHNV and CDR2 YYDKDF (reference sequence). V lost 3 bases and J 0 bases, leaving 9 bases between the germline ends. This chain's CDR3 is CATSRDGDSYNSPLHF. The CDR3 DNA sequence: TGTGCCACCAGCAGGGACGGGGACTCCTATAATTCACCCCTCCACTTT.